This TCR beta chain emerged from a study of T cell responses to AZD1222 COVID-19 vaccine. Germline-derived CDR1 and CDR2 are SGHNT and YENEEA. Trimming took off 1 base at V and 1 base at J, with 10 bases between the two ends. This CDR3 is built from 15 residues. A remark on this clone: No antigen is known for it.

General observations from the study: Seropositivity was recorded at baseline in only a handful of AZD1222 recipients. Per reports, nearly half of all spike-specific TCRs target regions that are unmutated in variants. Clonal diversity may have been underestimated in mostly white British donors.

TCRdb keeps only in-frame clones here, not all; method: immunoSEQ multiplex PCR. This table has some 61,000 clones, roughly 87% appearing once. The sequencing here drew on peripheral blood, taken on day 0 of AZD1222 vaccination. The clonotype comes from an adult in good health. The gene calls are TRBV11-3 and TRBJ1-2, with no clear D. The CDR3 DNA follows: TGTGCCAGCAGCTTAGGACCTGAGCTTAACTATGGCTACACCTTC. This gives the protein CASSLGPELNYGYTF.